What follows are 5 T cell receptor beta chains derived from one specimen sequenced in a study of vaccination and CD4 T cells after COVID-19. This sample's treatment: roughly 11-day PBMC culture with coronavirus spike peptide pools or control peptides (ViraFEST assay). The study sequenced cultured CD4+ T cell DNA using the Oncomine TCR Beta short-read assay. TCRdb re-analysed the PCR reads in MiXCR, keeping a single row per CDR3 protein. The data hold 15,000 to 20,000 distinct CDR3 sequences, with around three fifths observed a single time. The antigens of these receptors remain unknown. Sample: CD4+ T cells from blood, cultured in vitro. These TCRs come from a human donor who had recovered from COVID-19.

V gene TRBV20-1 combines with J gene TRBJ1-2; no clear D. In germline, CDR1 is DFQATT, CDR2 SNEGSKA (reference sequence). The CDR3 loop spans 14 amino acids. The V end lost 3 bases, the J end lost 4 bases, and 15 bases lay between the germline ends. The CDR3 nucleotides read TGCAGTGCTAGGGGCGCCACGGCCGGCTATGGCTACACCTTC. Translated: CSARGATAGYGYTF.

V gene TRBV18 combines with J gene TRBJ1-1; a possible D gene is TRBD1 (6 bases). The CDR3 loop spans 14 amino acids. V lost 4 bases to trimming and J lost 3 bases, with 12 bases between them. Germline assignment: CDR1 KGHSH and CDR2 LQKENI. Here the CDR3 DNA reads TGTGCCAGCTCACGGGACAACGAGGACACTGAAGCTTTCTTT. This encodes CASSRDNEDTEAFF.

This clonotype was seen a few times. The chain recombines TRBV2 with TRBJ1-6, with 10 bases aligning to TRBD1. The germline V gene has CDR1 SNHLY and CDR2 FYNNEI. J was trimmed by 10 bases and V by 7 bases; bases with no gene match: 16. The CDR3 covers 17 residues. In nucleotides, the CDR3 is TGTGCCAGCATATGGCAGACAGGGGGCCTGTTGGGCTCACCCCTCCACTTT. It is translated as CASIWQTGGLLGSPLHF.

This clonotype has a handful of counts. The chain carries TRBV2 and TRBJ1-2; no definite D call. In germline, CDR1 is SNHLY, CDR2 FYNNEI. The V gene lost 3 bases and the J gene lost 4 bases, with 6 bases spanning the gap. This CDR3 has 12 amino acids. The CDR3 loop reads CASSELRYGYTF. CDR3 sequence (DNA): TGTGCCAGCAGTGAGCTCCGCTATGGCTACACCTTC.

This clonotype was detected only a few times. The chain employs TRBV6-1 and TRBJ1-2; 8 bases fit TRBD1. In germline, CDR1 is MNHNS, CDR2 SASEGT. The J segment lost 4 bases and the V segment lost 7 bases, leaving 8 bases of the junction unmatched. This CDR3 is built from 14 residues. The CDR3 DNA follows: TGTGCCAGCACAGGGGGCAACCTTGGCTATGGCTACACCTTC. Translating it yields CASTGGNLGYGYTF.